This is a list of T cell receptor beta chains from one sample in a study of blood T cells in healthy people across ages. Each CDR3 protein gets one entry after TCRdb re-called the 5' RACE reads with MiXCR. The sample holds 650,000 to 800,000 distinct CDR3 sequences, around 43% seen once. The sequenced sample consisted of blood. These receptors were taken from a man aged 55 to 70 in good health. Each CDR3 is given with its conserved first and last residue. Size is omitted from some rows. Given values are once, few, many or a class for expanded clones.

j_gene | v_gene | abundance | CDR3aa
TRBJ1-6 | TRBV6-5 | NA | CASTVGRIYNSPLHF
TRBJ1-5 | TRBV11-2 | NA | CASSLGGMRGGQPQHF
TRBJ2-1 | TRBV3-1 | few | CASSQDDRTSVFF
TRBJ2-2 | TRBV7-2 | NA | CASSFTGGRTGELFF
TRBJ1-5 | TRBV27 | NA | CASRPNRNSNQPQHF
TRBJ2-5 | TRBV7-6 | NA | CASSSYAGSRGETQYF
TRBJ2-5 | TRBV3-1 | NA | CASSLREGFQTQYF
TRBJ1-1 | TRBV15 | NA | CAPLNSLNTEAFF
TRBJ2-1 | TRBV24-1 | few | CATSDRNNEQFF
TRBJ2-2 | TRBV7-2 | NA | CASSSLGGGITGELFF
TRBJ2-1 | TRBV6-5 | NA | CASHKGLPSYNEQFF
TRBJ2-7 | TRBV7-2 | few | CASSPFDAYEQYF
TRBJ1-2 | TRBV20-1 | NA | CSAWDRGRYGYTF
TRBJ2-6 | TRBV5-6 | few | CASSLVGRSSGANVLTF
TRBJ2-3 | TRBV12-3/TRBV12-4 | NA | CANSFKDGGTDTQYF
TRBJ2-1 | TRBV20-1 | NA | CSTLGGGYNEQFF
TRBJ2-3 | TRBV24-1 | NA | CATSDSGSGTQYF
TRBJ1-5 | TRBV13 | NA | CASSLGLKGTGGRFFDQPQHF
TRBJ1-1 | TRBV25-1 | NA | CASSESGGYTEAFF
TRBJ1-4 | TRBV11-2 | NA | CASSAGVSNEKLFF
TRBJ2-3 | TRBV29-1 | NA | CSVVKRPADTQYF
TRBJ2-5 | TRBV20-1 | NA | CSAKKLAGDQETQYF
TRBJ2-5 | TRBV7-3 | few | CASSLIRGEAQYF
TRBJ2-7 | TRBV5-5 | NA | CASSLAAGTGSVMYF
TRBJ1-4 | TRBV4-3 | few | CASSPRTQGLSNEKLFF
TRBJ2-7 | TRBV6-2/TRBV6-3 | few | CASSFRDRGLYEQYF
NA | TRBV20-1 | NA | CSASEGGEQYF